The 10 T cell receptor beta chains below were found in one sample sequenced in a study of human thymus T cells. Clones were sequenced by immunoSEQ multiplex PCR, and TCRdb holds only the in-frame ones, with some missing. This repertoire shows some 130,000 clones, about 93% found once; its top ten account for around 0.022%. Thymus tissue for the work was resected from patients undergoing corrective heart surgery. The sequenced material came from thymus tissue. The receptors were gathered from a boy in the first two years of life with a congenital heart defect but otherwise immunologically healthy.

This clone turned up a few times. The chain uses TRBV30 and TRBJ2-2; 9 bases fit TRBD1. The J segment lost 6 bases and the V segment lost 4 bases, leaving 6 bases of the junction unmatched. The CDR3 runs 14 residues. Germline assignment: CDR1 GTSNPN and CDR2 SVGIG (reference sequence). CDR3 protein: CAWKDRGAAGELFF. The CDR3 DNA is TGTGCCTGGAAGGACAGGGGAGCTGCCGGGGAGCTGTTTTTT.

The CDR3 DNA sequence: TGTGCCAGCAGTTTTCTTTACCTATCACCCCTCCACTTT. The encoded protein is CASSFLYLSPLHF. This chain uses TRBV28 with TRBJ1-6, with D unresolved. The germline CDR1 and CDR2 sequences are MDHEN and SYDVKM. This CDR3 is 13 amino acids long. Trimming left V 3 bases short and J 10 bases short, with 10 bases between.

This clone was counted once. V and J are TRBV6-5 and TRBJ1-1; 9 bases match TRBD1. The CDR3 has 15 residues. The V gene end was trimmed by 0 bases and the J gene end by 6 bases; junction bases not matched to a gene: 5. Germline V gives CDR1 MNHEY, CDR2 SVGAGI. The CDR3 protein is CASSYSGQGKSEAFF. CDR3 DNA: TGTGCCAGCAGTTACTCAGGACAGGGGAAATCTGAAGCTTTCTTT.

The V call is TRBV7-2, the J call TRBJ2-7; 7 nucleotides agree with TRBD2. The germline V gene encodes CDR1 SGHTA and CDR2 FQGNSA. The CDR3 has 16 residues. Trimming at V came to 1 base and at J to 3 bases, leaving 9 bases not matched to a gene. The CDR3, as DNA: TGTGCCAGCAGCTTAGGGGGACGGGGGGACGTCTACGAGCAGTACTTC. Its protein product is CASSLGGRGDVYEQYF.

This chain uses TRBV28 with TRBJ2-5; possibly TRBD1 for D (5 bases). The length of the CDR3 is 16 residues. Trimming stripped 4 bases from V and 2 bases from J, with 17 bases between. CDR1 and CDR2 from the germline V gene are MDHEN and SYDVKM. As DNA, the CDR3 is TGTGCCAGCAGTTGGTATTTGGGGCATTTACAAGAGACCCAGTACTTC. Protein product: CASSWYLGHLQETQYF.

The rearrangement joins TRBV19 to TRBJ1-1, with 11 bases aligning to TRBD1. This CDR3 region has 15 residues. V shed 8 bases, J shed 4 bases, and the junction held 9 bases outside the gene matches. Looked up from germline, CDR1 is LNHDA and CDR2 is SQIVND (reference sequence). The CDR3 is CASSGQGDQVTEAFF. DNA of the CDR3: TGTGCCAGTTCGGGACAGGGGGACCAAGTCACTGAAGCTTTCTTT.

CDR3 sequence: CASSPTGRDRAHEQYF. The CDR3 DNA reads TGTGCCAGCAGCCCTACGGGTCGGGACAGGGCCCACGAGCAGTACTTC. The gene calls are TRBV27 and TRBJ2-7, with 9 bases that match TRBD1. This CDR3 region has 16 residues. Germline CDR1 reads MNHEY; CDR2 reads SMNVEV (reference sequence). With V trimmed by 6 bases and J by 5 bases, 14 bases remained unmatched.

This CDR3 reads CASSLPWRATQETQYF. CDR3 coding DNA: TGCGCCAGCAGCCTACCCTGGAGAGCGACCCAAGAGACCCAGTACTTC. The chain carries TRBV5-1 and TRBJ2-5, with no clear D. This CDR3 has 16 amino acids. Germline V gives CDR1 SGHRS, CDR2 YFSETQ. V was shortened by 4 bases and J by 1 base, with 17 bases between the two germline ends.

The chain joins TRBV4-1 to TRBJ1-2; a possible D gene is TRBD1 (6 bases). Germline values: CDR1 MGHRA, CDR2 YSYEKL. V lost 6 bases and J 9 bases, leaving 17 bases between the germline ends. The CDR3 runs to 13 residues. DNA of the CDR3: TGCGCCAGCAGTCCGAACGGGGGCGAGAGCTACACCTTC. Its protein is CASSPNGGESYTF.

This sequence joins TRBV13 and TRBJ2-1; possible D gene TRBD2, 6 bases. CDR3 length equals 16 residues. Trimming took off 4 bases at V and 5 bases at J, with 18 bases between the two ends. CDR1 PRHDT and CDR2 FYEKMQ come from the germline V gene (reference sequence). The DNA for the CDR3 is TGTGCCAGCAGCTCCCCAATGATAGCGGAGGACAATGAGCAGTTCTTC. This codes for CASSSPMIAEDNEQFF. The variable domain in full, with the rest retrieved from reference TRBV13 and TRBJ2-1, is AAGVIQSPRHLIKEKRETATLKCYPIPRHDTVYWYQQGPGQDPQFLISFYEKMQSDKGSIPDRFSAQQFSDYHSELNMSSLELGDSALYFCASSSPMIAEDNEQFFGPGTRLTVL.